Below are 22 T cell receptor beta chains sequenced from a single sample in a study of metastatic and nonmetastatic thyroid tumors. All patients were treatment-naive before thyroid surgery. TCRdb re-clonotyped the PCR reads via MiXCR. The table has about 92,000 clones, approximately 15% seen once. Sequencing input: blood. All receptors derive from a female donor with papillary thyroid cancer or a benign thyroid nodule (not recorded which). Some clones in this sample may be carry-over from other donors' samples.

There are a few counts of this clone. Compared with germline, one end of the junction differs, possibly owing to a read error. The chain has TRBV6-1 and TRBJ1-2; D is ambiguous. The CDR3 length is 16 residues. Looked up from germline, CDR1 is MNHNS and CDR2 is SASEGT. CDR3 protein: CASREAGVPELYGYTF. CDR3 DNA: TGTGCCAGCAGAGAAGCTGGGGTCCCGGAGCTCTATGGCTACACCTTC.

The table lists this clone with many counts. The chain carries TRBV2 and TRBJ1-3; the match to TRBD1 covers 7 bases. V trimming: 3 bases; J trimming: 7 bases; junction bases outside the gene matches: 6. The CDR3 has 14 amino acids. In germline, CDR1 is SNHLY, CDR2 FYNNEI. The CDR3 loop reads CASSDGDRANTIYF. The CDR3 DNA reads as TGTGCCAGCAGTGATGGTGACAGGGCGAACACCATATATTTT.

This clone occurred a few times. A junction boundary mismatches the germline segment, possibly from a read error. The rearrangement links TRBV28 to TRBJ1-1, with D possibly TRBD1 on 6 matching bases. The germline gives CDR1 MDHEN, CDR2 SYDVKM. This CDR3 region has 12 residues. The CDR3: CAISSRGHKAFF. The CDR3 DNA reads TGTGCCATCAGTTCTAGGGGACATAAAGCCTTCTTT.

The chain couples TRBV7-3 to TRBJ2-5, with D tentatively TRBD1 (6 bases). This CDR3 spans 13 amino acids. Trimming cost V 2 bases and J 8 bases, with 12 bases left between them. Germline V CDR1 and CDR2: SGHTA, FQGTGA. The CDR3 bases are TGTGCCAGCAGCTTAGGAGCAGGGGATACCCAGTACTTC. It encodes CASSLGAGDTQYF.

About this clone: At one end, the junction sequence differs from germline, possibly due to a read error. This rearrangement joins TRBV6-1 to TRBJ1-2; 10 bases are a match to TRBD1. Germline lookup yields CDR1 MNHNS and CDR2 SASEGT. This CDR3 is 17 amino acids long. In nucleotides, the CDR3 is TGTTCCAGCAGTGATCCCTTTTTTCGGACAGGGGGAGATGGCTACACCTTC. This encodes CSSSDPFFRTGGDGYTF.

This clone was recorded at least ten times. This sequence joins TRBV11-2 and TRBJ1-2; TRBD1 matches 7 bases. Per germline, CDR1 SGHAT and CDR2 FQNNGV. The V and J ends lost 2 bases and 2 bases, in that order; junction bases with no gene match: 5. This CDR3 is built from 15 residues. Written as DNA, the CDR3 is TGTGCCAGCAGCTTAAGGGACAGTTCAAACTATGGCTACACCTTC. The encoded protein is CASSLRDSSNYGYTF.

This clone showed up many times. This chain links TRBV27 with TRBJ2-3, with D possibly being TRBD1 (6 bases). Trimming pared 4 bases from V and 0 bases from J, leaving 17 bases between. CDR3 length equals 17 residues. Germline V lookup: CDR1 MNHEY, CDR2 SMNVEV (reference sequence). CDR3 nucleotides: TGTGCCAGCAGTTCACTGTCCAGGGGCCGTAGCACAGATACGCAGTATTTT. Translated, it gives CASSSLSRGRSTDTQYF.

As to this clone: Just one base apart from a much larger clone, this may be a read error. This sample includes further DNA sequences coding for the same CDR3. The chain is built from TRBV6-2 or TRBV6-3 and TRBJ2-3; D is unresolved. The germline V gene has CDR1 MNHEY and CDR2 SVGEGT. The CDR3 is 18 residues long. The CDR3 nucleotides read TGTGCCAGCAGCTACTCGGGTTGGACGCTGGTCGTCACAGATACGCAGTATTTT. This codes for CASSYSGWTLVVTDTQYF.

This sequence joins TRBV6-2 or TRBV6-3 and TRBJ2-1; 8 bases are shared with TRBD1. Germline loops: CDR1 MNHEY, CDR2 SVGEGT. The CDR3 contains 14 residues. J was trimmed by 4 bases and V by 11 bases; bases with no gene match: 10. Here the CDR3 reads CAGRDRCVYNEQFF. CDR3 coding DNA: TGTGCCGGCCGGGACAGGTGCGTTTACAATGAGCAGTTCTTC.

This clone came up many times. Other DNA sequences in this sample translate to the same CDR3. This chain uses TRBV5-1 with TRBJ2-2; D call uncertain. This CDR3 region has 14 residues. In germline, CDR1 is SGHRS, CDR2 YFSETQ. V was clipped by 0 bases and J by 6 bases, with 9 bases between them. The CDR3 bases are TGCGCCAGCAGCTTGGAACGGACCGCCGGGGAGCTGTTTTTT. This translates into CASSLERTAGELFF.

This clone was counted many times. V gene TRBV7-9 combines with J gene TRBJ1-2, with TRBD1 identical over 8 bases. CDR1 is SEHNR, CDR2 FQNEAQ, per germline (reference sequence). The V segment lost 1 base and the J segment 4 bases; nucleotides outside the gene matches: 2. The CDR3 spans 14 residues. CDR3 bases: TGTGCCAGCAGCTTAGGACAGGGGAGCTATGGCTACACCTTC. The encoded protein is CASSLGQGSYGYTF.

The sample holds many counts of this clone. The CDR3 here is CASSSSWVGPNSPLHF. The CDR3 DNA reads TGTGCCAGCAGCTCTTCTTGGGTGGGCCCTAATTCACCCCTCCACTTT. The chain recombines TRBV7-8 with TRBJ1-6, with no clear D. The ends were cut back, 4 bases at V and 6 bases at J, with 16 bases in the middle. The CDR3 has 16 residues. Germline-derived CDR1 and CDR2 are SGHVS and FQNEAQ.

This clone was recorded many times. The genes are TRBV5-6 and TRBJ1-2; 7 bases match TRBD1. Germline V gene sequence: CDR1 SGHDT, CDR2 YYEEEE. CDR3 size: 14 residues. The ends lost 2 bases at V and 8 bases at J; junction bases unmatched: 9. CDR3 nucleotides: TGTGCCAGCAGCTTTTTAGTTCAGGGGGAAGGCTACACCTTC. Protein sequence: CASSFLVQGEGYTF.

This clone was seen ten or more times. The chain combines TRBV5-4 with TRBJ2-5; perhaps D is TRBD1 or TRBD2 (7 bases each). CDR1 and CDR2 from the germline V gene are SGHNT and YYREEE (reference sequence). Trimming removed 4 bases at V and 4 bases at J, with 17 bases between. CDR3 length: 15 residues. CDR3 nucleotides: TGTGCCAGCAGCACCACTAGCGCAGGGGGAGAGACCCAGTACTTC. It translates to CASSTTSAGGETQYF.

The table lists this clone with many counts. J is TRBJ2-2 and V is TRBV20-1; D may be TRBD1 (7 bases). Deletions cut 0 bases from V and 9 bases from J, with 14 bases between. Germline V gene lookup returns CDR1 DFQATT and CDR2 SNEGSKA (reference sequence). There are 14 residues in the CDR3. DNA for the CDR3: TGCAGTGCTAGAGATCGGAGGGGGCCTTGGGAGCTGTTTTTT. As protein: CSARDRRGPWELFF.

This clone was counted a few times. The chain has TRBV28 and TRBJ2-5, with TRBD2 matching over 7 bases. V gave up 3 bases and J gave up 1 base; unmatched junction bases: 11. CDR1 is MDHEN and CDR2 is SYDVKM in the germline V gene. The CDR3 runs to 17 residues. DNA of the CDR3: TGTGCCAGCAGTTTCGGGGGGTTTGGACGCTCCCAAGAGACCCAGTACTTC. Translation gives CASSFGGFGRSQETQYF.

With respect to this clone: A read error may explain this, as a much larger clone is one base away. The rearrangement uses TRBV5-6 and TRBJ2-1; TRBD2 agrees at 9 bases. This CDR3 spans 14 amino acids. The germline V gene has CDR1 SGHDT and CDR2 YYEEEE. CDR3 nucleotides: TGTGCCAGCAGCTTGGGTCTAGCGGGGAGTGAGGAGTTCTTC. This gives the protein CASSLGLAGSEEFF.

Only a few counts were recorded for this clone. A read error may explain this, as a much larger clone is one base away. The CDR3 DNA sequence: TGTGCCAGCAGTCCTAGAAGCGGTGCTATCACAGATACGCAGTATTTT. The encoded protein is CASSPRSGAITDTQYF. The chain recombines TRBV6-4 with TRBJ2-3; TRBD2 is a possible D gene (5 bases). The CDR3 is made up of 16 amino acids. Germline V gives CDR1 MRHNA, CDR2 SNTAGT. The germline V and J ends were trimmed by 5 bases and 2 bases, with 17 bases remaining between them.

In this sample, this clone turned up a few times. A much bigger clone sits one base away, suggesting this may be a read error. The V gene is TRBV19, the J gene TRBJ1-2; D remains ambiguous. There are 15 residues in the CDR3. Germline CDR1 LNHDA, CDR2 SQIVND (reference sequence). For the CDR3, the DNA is TGTGCCAGTAGTATATTAGGGAAATCGAGCTATGTCTACACCTTC. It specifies CASSILGKSSYVYTF.

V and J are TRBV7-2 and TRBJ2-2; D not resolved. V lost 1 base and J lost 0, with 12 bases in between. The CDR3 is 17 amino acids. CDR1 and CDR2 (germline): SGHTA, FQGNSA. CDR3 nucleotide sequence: TGTGCCAGCAGCTTAGGGCGCAGGACCACGAACACCGGGGAGCTGTTTTTT. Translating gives CASSLGRRTTNTGELFF. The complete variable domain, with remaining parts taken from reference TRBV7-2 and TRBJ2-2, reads GAGVSQSPSNKVTEKGKDVELRCDPISGHTALYWYRQSLGQGLEFLIYFQGNSAPDKSGLPSDRFSAERTGGSVSTLTIQRTQQEDSAVYLCASSLGRRTTNTGELFFGEGSRLTVL.

CDR3 loop: CASSPVAGATEAFF. The CDR3 DNA reads as TGTGCCAGCAGTCCCGTGGCAGGGGCCACTGAAGCTTTCTTT. The rearrangement joins TRBV12-3 or TRBV12-4 to TRBJ1-1; D is possibly TRBD1 (6 bases). The V gene lost 5 bases and the J gene lost 4 bases, with 14 bases spanning the gap. CDR3 length: 14 amino acids.

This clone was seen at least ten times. The CDR3 region has the DNA TGTGCCAGCAGTGAAGATAGCGGGGGGGCCGATACGCAGTATTTT. This translates into CASSEDSGGADTQYF. The chain combines TRBV6-1 with TRBJ2-3; TRBD2 aligns across 11 bases. The germline V gene encodes CDR1 MNHNS and CDR2 SASEGT. The CDR3 loop spans 15 amino acids. The ends lost 1 base at V and 6 bases at J; junction bases unmatched: 3.